This T cell receptor (beta chain) was profiled in a study of blood T cell repertoires in COVID-19. Study as a whole: COVID-19 samples collected from the United States, Italy and Spain covered acute and convalescent phases. Sources were T cells, B-cell-depleted T cells, or PBMCs; the material itself was cDNA or gDNA.

The V end was cut by 0 bases, the J end by 3 bases, with 3 bases between. Germline values: CDR1 LNHNV, CDR2 YYDKDF (reference sequence). This CDR3 is built from 13 residues. Original data processing: Amplification of reference gene primers provided the estimated nucleated cell counts. Profiling relied on immunoSEQ multiplex PCR, and the TCRdb table lists in-frame clones only, not all of them. V, J and clone size are those of that table, while D and trimming were read from the DNA. Of 30,000 to 45,000 clones listed, about 84% are singletons. Sequenced material: peripheral blood. The rearrangement joins TRBV15 to TRBJ1-5; D uncertain. The TCR was taken from a man older than 75 with active or convalescent COVID-19. The CDR3 is CATSRDYNQPQHF. DNA of the CDR3: TGTGCCACCAGCAGAGACTACAATCAGCCCCAGCATTTT.